The rows below give T cell receptor beta chains drawn from one sample of a study of blood T cell repertoires in COVID-19. Here immunoSEQ multiplex PCR was the method, and the copy in TCRdb shows in-frame clones only, minus some. The sample gives 25,000 to 35,000 clones, about 91% of which show up once; around 2.2% is in the top ten. Sample: peripheral blood. These receptors all stem from a man aged 45 to 65 with active COVID-19. The CDR3 runs from the conserved cysteine through the conserved F or W. A D gene is named only where the DNA matches it firmly. Some rows have no size entry. The others give once, few or many, or a class for an expanded clone.

>once|TRBJ2-1|TRBV11-2|TRBD2
TGTGCCAGCAGCCCGGCGGGGGACCTGAACAATGAGCAGTTCTTC
CASSPAGDLNNEQFF
>NA|TRBJ2-3|TRBV5-1|TRBD2
TGCGCCAGCAGCTTCACTAGCGGGGGGCCAGATACGCAGTATTTT
CASSFTSGGPDTQYF
>NA|TRBJ1-5|TRBV19|TRBD1
TGTGCCGGCGGGGACAGGGCGGGGAGCAATCAGCCCCAGCATTTT
CAGGDRAGSNQPQHF
>NA|TRBJ2-7|TRBV10-1|TRBD2
TGCGCCAGCCCTCTTGGGCGGGAGGCTTTAGAGCAGTACTTC
CASPLGREALEQYF
>once|TRBJ2-1|TRBV25-1|TRBD2
TGTGCCAGCAGTGACGGCACTAGCGGGTACAATGAGCAGTTCTTC
CASSDGTSGYNEQFF
>NA|TRBJ2-2|TRBV30|TRBD2
TGTGCCTGGACTAGCGGGAACACCGGGGAGCTGTTTTTT
CAWTSGNTGELFF
>NA|TRBJ2-1|TRBV7-2|NA
TGTGCCAGCAGCCCCCGGGCCTACAATGAGCAGTTCTTC
CASSPRAYNEQFF
>NA|TRBJ2-1|TRBV24-1|TRBD1
TGTGCCACCAGTGACCCCGGACAGGGTGGCGACAATGAGCAGTTCTTC
CATSDPGQGGDNEQFF
>few|TRBJ1-1|TRBV10-2|TRBD1
TGCGCCAGCAGGTTGGACAGGGATGACACTGAAGCTTTCTTT
CASRLDRDDTEAFF
>NA|TRBJ2-7|TRBV6-2/TRBV6-3|TRBD1
TGTGCCAGCAGTTACAGCACAGGGGGCTACGAGCAGTACTTC
CASSYSTGGYEQYF
>few|TRBJ2-2|TRBV4-1|NA
TGCGCCAGCAGCACCGGGGCCGGGGAGCTGTTTTTT
CASSTGAGELFF
>NA|TRBJ2-7|TRBV27|NA
TGTGCCAGCAGTACAACGGACAGGAGGGAGTCGTACTTC
CASSTTDRRESYF
>NA|TRBJ2-3|TRBV24-1|NA
TGTGCCACCAGTGATCCGGGGGGCCCCGGTGTGACGCAGTATTTT
CATSDPGGPGVTQYF
>NA|TRBJ2-2|TRBV21-1|NA
TGTGCCAGCAGCAAACCCAGCGGGGCCAACACCGGGGAGCTGTTTTTT
CASSKPSGANTGELFF
>NA|TRBJ2-7|TRBV11-2|TRBD2
TGTGCCAGCAGCTTATGGGGACTAGCCTACGAGCAGTACTTC
CASSLWGLAYEQYF
>NA|TRBJ1-6|TRBV29-1|TRBD1
TGCAGCGCCCAGGACAGGATTGATTCACCCCTCCACTTT
CSAQDRIDSPLHF
>NA|TRBJ2-5|TRBV19|TRBD1
TGTGCCAGCACAGAGACCCGGACAGGGGTTGAGACCCAGTACTTC
CASTETRTGVETQYF
>NA|TRBJ2-2|TRBV19|NA
TGTGCCAGTACCCCTCTCACCGGGGAGCTGTTTTTT
CASTPLTGELFF
>NA|TRBJ2-3|TRBV16|TRBD1
TGTGCCAGCAGCCATGGAGGACAGGGGGGCACAGATACGCAGTATTTT
CASSHGGQGGTDTQYF